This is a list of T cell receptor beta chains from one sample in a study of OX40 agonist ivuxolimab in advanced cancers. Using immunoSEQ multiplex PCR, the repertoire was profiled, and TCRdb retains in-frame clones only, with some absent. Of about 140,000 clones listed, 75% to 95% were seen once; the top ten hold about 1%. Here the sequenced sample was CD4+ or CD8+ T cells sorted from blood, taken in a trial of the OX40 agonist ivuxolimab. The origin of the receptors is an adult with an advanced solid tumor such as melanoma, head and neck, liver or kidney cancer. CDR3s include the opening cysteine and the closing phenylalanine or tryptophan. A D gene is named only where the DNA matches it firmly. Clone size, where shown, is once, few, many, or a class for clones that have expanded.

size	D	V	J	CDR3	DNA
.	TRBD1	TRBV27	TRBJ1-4	CASSFGDRVGEKLFF	TGTGCCAGCAGTTTTGGGGACAGGGTTGGCGAAAAACTGTTTTTT
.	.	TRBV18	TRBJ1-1	CASSPPSMMNTEAFF	TGTGCCAGCTCACCACCATCGATGATGAACACTGAAGCTTTCTTT
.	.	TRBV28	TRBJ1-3	CASSHMQGFSGNTIYF	TGTGCCAGCAGTCACATGCAGGGATTCTCTGGAAACACCATATATTTT
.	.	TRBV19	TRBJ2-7	CASSIVAGSGEQYF	TGTGCCAGTAGTATAGTCGCAGGGTCGGGCGAGCAGTACTTC
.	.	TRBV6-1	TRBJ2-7	CASSGAGTYEQYF	TGTGCCAGTAGTGGGGCAGGAACCTACGAGCAGTACTTC
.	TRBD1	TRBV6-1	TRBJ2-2	CASSPGTGPGELFF	TGTGCCAGCAGTCCCGGGACAGGGCCCGGGGAGCTGTTTTTT
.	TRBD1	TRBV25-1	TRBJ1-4	CASSVTGAEKLFF	TGTGCCAGCAGTGTGACAGGGGCTGAAAAACTGTTTTTT
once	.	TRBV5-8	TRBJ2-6	CASSLGSGVGANVLTF	TGTGCCAGCAGCTTGGGTTCCGGGGTCGGGGCCAACGTCCTGACTTTC
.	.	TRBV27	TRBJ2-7	CASSLPGQPYEQYF	TGTGCCAGCAGTTTACCTGGACAGCCCTACGAGCAGTACTTC
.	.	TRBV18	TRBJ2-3	CASSLLSLGSSTDTQYF	TGTGCCAGCTCACTACTCTCTCTGGGGTCGAGCACAGATACGCAGTATTTT
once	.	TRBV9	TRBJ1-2	CASSVRFPGGDGYTF	TGTGCCAGCAGCGTAAGGTTCCCGGGGGGTGATGGCTACACCTTC